The 10 T cell receptor beta chains listed next were all sequenced from one sample in a study of T cells in Graves' hyperthyroidism and ophthalmopathy. The CDR3 regions of TCR beta were amplified from RNA transcripts. First-round RT-PCR targeting the TCR CDR3 was performed with the HTBI primer set. From the multiplex PCR reads, TCRdb called clonotypes with MiXCR, one entry per CDR3 protein. The table records a few hundred thousand distinct CDR3 sequences, over 15% of them present only once. Sequenced material: blood. All receptors derive from an older woman with Graves' ophthalmopathy.

This clonotype occurred many times. This chain connects TRBV28 to TRBJ2-6; D remains ambiguous. Trimming shortened V by 5 bases and J by 2 bases, and 10 bases separated the two germline ends. Per the germline V gene, CDR1 is MDHEN and CDR2 is SYDVKM. This CDR3 has 15 amino acids. In DNA, the CDR3 is TGTGCCAGCAGTCCTCTCGGAACTGGGGCCAACGTCCTGACTTTC. It is translated as CASSPLGTGANVLTF.

Regarding this clonotype: Mismatch with germline at one junction end may stem from a read error. The gene calls are TRBV6-1 and TRBJ1-5; D is perhaps TRBD1 (6 bases). CDR1 and CDR2 from the germline V gene are MNHNS and SASEGT. The CDR3 extends over 16 amino acids. CDR3 nucleotide sequence: TGTGCCAGCAGAACTACCCGACAGGACAGCAATCAGCCCCCGCATTTT. It specifies CASRTTRQDSNQPPHF.

This clonotype was observed at least ten times. The chain links TRBV2 to TRBJ2-7, with D tentatively TRBD1 (5 bases). V lost 8 bases and J 6 bases, leaving 14 bases between the germline ends. The CDR3 consists of 12 residues. Germline assignment: CDR1 SNHLY and CDR2 FYNNEI. The CDR3 spells CASRQSPSEQYF. CDR3 DNA sequence: TGTGCCAGCCGACAGAGTCCGTCCGAGCAGTACTTC.

Worth noting for this clonotype: A much larger clone lies a single base off, so this may be a read error. This sequence joins TRBV12-3 or TRBV12-4 and TRBJ1-5, with unresolved D. The CDR3 sequence is 15 residues long. CDR3: CASSFFDIEGQLQHF. The CDR3 nucleotides read TGTGCCAGCAGTTTTTTTGATATTGAGGGTCAGCTCCAGCATTTT.

CDR3 DNA: TGTGCCAGCAGCCGACTGGGACAGGGTGAAGAGACCCAGTACTTC. This translates into CASSRLGQGEETQYF. V usage is TRBV7-3 and J usage is TRBJ2-5; TRBD1 aligns across 9 bases. J was trimmed by 3 bases and V by 5 bases; bases with no gene match: 7. Germline V gives CDR1 SGHTA, CDR2 FQGTGA. This CDR3 is built from 15 residues.

The chain employs TRBV5-1 and TRBJ2-5, with a tentative D call TRBD2 (6 bases). V was clipped by 2 bases and J by 5 bases, with 31 bases between them. Germline CDR1 is SGHRS and CDR2 is YFSETQ. The CDR3 extends over 20 amino acids. The CDR3 bases are TGCGCCAGCAGCTTTATTTCCAATCGCTCCCTGGCCGGAGGGTGGGAGACCCAGTACTTC. Amino acids: CASSFISNRSLAGGWETQYF.

This clonotype appeared many times. The chain combines TRBV20-1 with TRBJ1-4; TRBD1 might be the D (6 bases). Germline lookup yields CDR1 DFQATT and CDR2 SNEGSKA (reference sequence). The CDR3 contains 14 residues. V was shortened by 1 base and J by 4 bases, with 10 bases between the two germline ends. CDR3 region: CSARAGAGNEKLFF. CDR3 DNA sequence: TGCAGTGCTAGAGCGGGGGCCGGTAATGAAAAACTGTTTTTT.

This clonotype was seen ten or more times. The genes are TRBV6-1 and TRBJ1-2; D is uncertain. Trimming pared 1 base from V and 5 bases from J, leaving 14 bases between. Looked up from germline, CDR1 is MNHNS and CDR2 is SASEGT. This CDR3 is built from 15 residues. CDR3 sequence reads: CASSEEGRPWYGYTF. Written as DNA, the CDR3 is TGTGCCAGCAGTGAAGAAGGCAGACCTTGGTATGGCTACACCTTC.

This clonotype has a handful of counts. CDR3 residues: CASSLLEGAKGNTIYF. DNA of the CDR3: TGTGCCAGCAGTTTACTTGAGGGGGCAAAAGGAAACACCATATATTTT. The J gene is TRBJ1-3, the V gene TRBV27; TRBD1 aligns across 7 bases. This CDR3 is 16 amino acids long. Unmatched junction bases numbered 8, after V lost 2 bases and J lost 4 bases. Germline CDR1 and CDR2: MNHEY and SMNVEV (reference sequence).

This clonotype was seen repeatedly, ten times or more. The chain joins TRBV12-3 or TRBV12-4 to TRBJ2-7; 7 bases map to TRBD2. This CDR3 spans 13 amino acids. Trimming took 2 bases from V and 5 from J; bases not matched to a gene: 3. The DNA for the CDR3 is TGTGCCAGCAGTTTATCAGCGGGGAACGAGCAGTACTTC. Protein sequence: CASSLSAGNEQYF.